The 2 T cell receptor beta chains reported below all come from one sample, sequenced in a study of molecular identifiers for immune sequencing clone quantification. MiXCR was run by TCRdb on the PCR reads, yielding one entry per CDR3 protein. The table lists some 650,000 distinct CDR3 sequences, just under 20% of them singletons. The source material was naive CD8+ T cells from blood, with Jurkat cell RNA spiked in. Subset specified: FACS-sorted CD8+CD4-CCR7+CD45RA+ naive T cells. Receptors were obtained from a human donor in good health. Some libraries in this study had Jurkat cell RNA spiked in.

In this sample, this clonotype turned up many times. V and J are TRBV6-2 or TRBV6-3 and TRBJ2-7; D may match TRBD1 or TRBD2 (5 bases each). Per the germline V gene, CDR1 is MNHEY and CDR2 is SVGEGT. Trimming cost V 2 bases and J 0 bases, with 8 bases left between them. The CDR3 spans 14 residues. The DNA of the CDR3 is TGTGCCAGCAGTTACCCAGGGACCTCCTACGAGCAGTACTTC. Its translation: CASSYPGTSYEQYF.

With regard to this clonotype: This may come from a read error, since a much larger clone is one base off. The chain links TRBV28 to TRBJ2-5, with unresolved D. Germline CDR1 and CDR2: MDHEN and SYDVKM. CDR3 length: 16 residues. The CDR3 DNA is TGTGCCAGCAGTTTGTGGGCAGGCACCTTACAAGGGACCCAGTACTTC. This sequence encodes CASSLWAGTLQGTQYF.